What follows describes a single T cell receptor (beta chain). One base away lies a much larger clone, so this may be a sequencing read error. This specimen comes from a study of molecular identifiers for immune sequencing clone quantification. In germline, CDR1 is LGHNA, CDR2 YSLEER. Trimming cost V 1 base and J 4 bases, with 14 bases left between them. This CDR3 has 15 residues. From the PCR reads, TCRdb called clonotypes with MiXCR, one entry per CDR3 protein. The sample consists of some 94,000 distinct CDR3 sequences, 25% of them appearing once. The origin of this receptor is a human donor in good health. Some libraries in this study had Jurkat cell RNA spiked in. The specimen was naive CD8+ T cells from blood, with Jurkat cell RNA spiked in. Subset noted: FACS-sorted CD8+CD4-CCR7+CD45RA+ naive T cells. This sequence joins TRBV4-3 and TRBJ2-7, with D maybe TRBD1 (6 bases). The CDR3 reads CASSQAGTRGYEQYF. Here the CDR3 DNA reads TGCGCCAGCAGCCAAGCCGGGACAAGGGGTTACGAGCAGTACTTC.